What follows are 7 T cell receptor beta chains derived from one specimen sequenced in a study of shared clonotypes between healthy human individuals. TCRdb's copy holds only in-frame clones and misses some; the assay was immunoSEQ multiplex PCR. The sample yields 2 million to 2.5 million clones, roughly 95% seen once. Sequenced: naive CD4+ T cells sorted from blood. Subset here: CD45RA+ positively selected. The origin of the receptors is a man aged 18 to 29 in good health.

For the CDR3, the DNA is TGTGCCAGCAGCCCGGGACAGGGGACCGGTTCACCCCTCCACTTT. Encoded protein: CASSPGQGTGSPLHF. The chain has TRBV9 and TRBJ1-6; 10 bases fit TRBD1. In germline, CDR1 is SGDLS, CDR2 YYNGEE. CDR3 size: 15 residues. The V segment lost 4 bases and the J segment 9 bases; nucleotides outside the gene matches: 7. The full variable domain, in which reference TRBV9 and TRBJ1-6 provide the parts outside the CDR3, is DSGVTQTPKHLITATGQRVTLRCSPRSGDLSVYWYQQSLDQGLQFLIQYYNGEERAKGNILERFSAQQFPDLHSELNLSSLELGDSALYFCASSPGQGTGSPLHFGNGTRLTVT.

The chain is built from TRBV7-2 and TRBJ2-7; unclear D gene. CDR3 length: 15 amino acids. Germline V gene lookup returns CDR1 SGHTA and CDR2 FQGNSA. V gave up 4 bases and J gave up 0 bases, with 13 bases separating them. The CDR3 nucleotides are TGTGCCAGCAGCTCGGATAGAATAAGCTCCTACGAGCAGTACTTC. Encoded protein: CASSSDRISSYEQYF.

In this sample, this clone turned up once. The chain carries TRBV30 and TRBJ1-2; D might be TRBD1 (5 bases). Trimming cost V 4 bases and J 9 bases, with 24 bases left between them. The CDR3 is made up of 15 amino acids. From germline, CDR1 is GTSNPN and CDR2 SVGIG (reference sequence). The CDR3 DNA reads TGTGCCTGGACCCAATCCTTGTCGGGGGGACGAAGCTACACCTTC. It translates to CAWTQSLSGGRSYTF. The whole variable domain, filled in from reference TRBV30 and TRBJ1-2, reads SQTIHQWPATLVQPVGSPLSLECTVEGTSNPNLYWYRQAAGRGLQLLFYSVGIGQISSEVPQNLSASRPQDRQFILSSKKLLLSDSGFYLCAWTQSLSGGRSYTFGSGTRLTVV.

The chain uses TRBV5-4 and TRBJ2-6, with 7 nucleotides matching TRBD1. Trimming at V came to 4 bases and at J to 0 bases, leaving 4 bases not matched to a gene. In germline, CDR1 is SGHNT, CDR2 YYREEE (reference sequence). The length of the CDR3 is 16 residues. The CDR3 region is CASSPGQFSGANVLTF. For the CDR3, the DNA is TGTGCCAGCAGCCCGGGACAGTTCTCTGGGGCCAACGTCCTGACTTTC. Variable domain in full (rest from reference TRBV5-4 and TRBJ2-6): ETGVTQSPTHLIKTRGQQVTLRCSSQSGHNTVSWYQQALGQGPQFIFQYYREEENGRGNFPPRFSGLQFPNYSSELNVNALELDDSALYLCASSPGQFSGANVLTFGAGSRLTVL.

This clone was seen just once. The rearrangement links TRBV6-5 to TRBJ1-1; D not resolved. V was trimmed by 4 bases and J by 0 bases, leaving 9 bases between them. Germline V gives CDR1 MNHEY, CDR2 SVGAGI. The CDR3 loop spans 14 amino acids. The CDR3 nucleotides read TGTGCCAGCAGTTGGAGCACAGTGAACACTGAAGCTTTCTTT. Amino acids: CASSWSTVNTEAFF.

The rearrangement links TRBV7-3 to TRBJ2-1, with D maybe TRBD1 (6 bases). Germline CDR1 and CDR2: SGHTA and FQGTGA. V was clipped by 0 bases and J by 4 bases, with 16 bases between them. The CDR3 covers 17 residues. This chain's CDR3 is CASSLTGATKIYNEQFF. The DNA of the CDR3 is TGTGCCAGCAGCTTAACGGGGGCCACAAAAATTTACAATGAGCAGTTCTTC.

The chain employs TRBV9 and TRBJ2-2, with 11 bases identical to TRBD2. CDR3 size: 17 residues. The V gene's germline CDR1 is SGDLS and CDR2 YYNGEE. The J segment lost 0 bases and the V segment lost 0 bases, leaving 1 base of the junction unmatched. The CDR3 region has the DNA TGTGCCAGCAGCGTAGGACTAGCGGGATCGAACACCGGGGAGCTGTTTTTT. Translating it yields CASSVGLAGSNTGELFF.